The 3 T cell receptor beta chains given below trace back to one sample, sequenced in a study of lymphopenia after photon versus proton radiotherapy. TCRdb's copy holds only in-frame clones and misses some; the assay was immunoSEQ multiplex PCR. The sample has around 30,000 clones; roughly nine tenths are singletons. The sequenced sample was peripheral blood, obtained from a patient treated with proton-based radiotherapy. These receptors were obtained from a woman aged 70-85 years with pancreatic cancer. Some clones in this sample may be carry-over from other donors' samples.

The J gene is TRBJ2-1, the V gene TRBV18, with D perhaps matching TRBD2 (6 bases). CDR3 length: 14 amino acids. Looked up from germline, CDR1 is KGHSH and CDR2 is LQKENI. Trimming shortened V by 3 bases and J by 8 bases, and 14 bases separated the two germline ends. The CDR3 loop reads CASSPPTRGDEQFF. The CDR3 nucleotides read TGTGCCAGCTCACCGCCGACTAGGGGCGATGAGCAGTTCTTC.

The rearrangement uses TRBV6-1 and TRBJ2-2; D ambiguous. CDR1 is MNHNS and CDR2 is SASEGT in the germline V gene. Trimming took off 9 bases at V and 1 base at J, with 9 bases between the two ends. The CDR3 totals 13 residues. CDR3 region: CASLGLNTGELFF. The CDR3, as DNA: TGTGCCAGTCTCGGGCTGAACACCGGGGAGCTGTTTTTT.

Regarding this clone: One end of the junction varies from germline; a read error may be responsible. CDR3 sequence reads: CASSPGWTGYTF. DNA for the CDR3: TGTGCTAGCAGCCCCGGGTGGACGGGCTACACCTTC. This chain uses TRBV7-7 with TRBJ1-2; D call uncertain. CDR3 length: 12 amino acids. CDR1 and CDR2 from the germline V gene are SSHAT and FNYEAQ (reference sequence). The entire variable domain, with the rest obtained from reference TRBV7-7 and TRBJ1-2, is as follows: GAGVSQSPRYKVTKRGQDVTLRCDPISSHATLYWYQQALGQGPEFLTYFNYEAQPDKSGLPSDRFSAERPEGSISTLTIQRTEQRDSAMYRCASSPGWTGYTFGSGTRLTVV.